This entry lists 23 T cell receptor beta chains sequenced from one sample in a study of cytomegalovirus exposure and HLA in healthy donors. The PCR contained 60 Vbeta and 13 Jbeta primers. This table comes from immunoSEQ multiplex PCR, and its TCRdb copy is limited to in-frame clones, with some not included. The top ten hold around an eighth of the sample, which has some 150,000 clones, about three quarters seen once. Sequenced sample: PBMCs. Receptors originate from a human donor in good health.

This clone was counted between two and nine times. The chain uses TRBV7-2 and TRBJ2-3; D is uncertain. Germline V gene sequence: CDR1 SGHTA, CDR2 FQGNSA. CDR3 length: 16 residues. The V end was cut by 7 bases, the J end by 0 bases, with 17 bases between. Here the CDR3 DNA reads TGTGCCAGCACAACCCTCCGGTTTTCTAGCACAGATACGCAGTATTTT. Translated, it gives CASTTLRFSSTDTQYF. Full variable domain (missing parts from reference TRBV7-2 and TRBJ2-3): GAGVSQSPSNKVTEKGKDVELRCDPISGHTALYWYRQSLGQGLEFLIYFQGNSAPDKSGLPSDRFSAERTGGSVSTLTIQRTQQEDSAVYLCASTTLRFSSTDTQYFGPGTRLTVL.

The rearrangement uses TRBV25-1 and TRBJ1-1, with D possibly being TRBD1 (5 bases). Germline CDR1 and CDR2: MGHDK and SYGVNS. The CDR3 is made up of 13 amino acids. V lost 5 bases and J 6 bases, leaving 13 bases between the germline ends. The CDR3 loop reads CASSNQGFPEAFF. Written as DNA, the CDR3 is TGTGCCAGCAGTAATCAGGGTTTCCCTGAAGCTTTCTTT.

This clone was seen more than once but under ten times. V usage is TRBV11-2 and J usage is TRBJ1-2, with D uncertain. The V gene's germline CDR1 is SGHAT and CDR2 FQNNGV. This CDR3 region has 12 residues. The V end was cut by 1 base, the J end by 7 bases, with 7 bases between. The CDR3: CASSLGASGYTF. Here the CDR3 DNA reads TGTGCCAGCAGCTTAGGGGCAAGTGGCTACACCTTC.

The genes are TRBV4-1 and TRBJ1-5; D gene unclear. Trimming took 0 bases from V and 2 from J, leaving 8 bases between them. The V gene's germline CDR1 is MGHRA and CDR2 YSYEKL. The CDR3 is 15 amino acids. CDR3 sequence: CASSQEYLGNQPQHF. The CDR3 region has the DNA TGCGCCAGCAGCCAAGAGTATTTAGGCAATCAGCCCCAGCATTTT.

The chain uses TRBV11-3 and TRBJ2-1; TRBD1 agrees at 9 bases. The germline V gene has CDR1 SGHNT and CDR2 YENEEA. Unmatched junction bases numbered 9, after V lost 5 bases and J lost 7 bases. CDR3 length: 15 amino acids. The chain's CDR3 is CASSLSGTGLNEQFF. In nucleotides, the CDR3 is TGTGCCAGCAGCCTCTCCGGGACAGGGTTGAATGAGCAGTTCTTC.

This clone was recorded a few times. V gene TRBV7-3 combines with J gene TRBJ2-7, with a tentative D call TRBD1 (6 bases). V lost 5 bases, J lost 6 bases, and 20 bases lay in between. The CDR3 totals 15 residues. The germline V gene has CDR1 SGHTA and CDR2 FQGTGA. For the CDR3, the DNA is TGTGCCAGCAGCCCGCAGGGGACCCTGGCCGCCGAGCAGTACTTC. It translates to CASSPQGTLAAEQYF.

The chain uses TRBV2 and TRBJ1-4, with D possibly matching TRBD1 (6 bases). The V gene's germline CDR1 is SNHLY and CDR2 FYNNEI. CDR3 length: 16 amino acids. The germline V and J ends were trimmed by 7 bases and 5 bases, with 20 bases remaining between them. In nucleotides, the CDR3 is TGTGCCAGCACTGCCCCAAACCCTGGACAGAATGAAAAACTGTTTTTT. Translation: CASTAPNPGQNEKLFF.

The CDR3 reads CASSAVEDTEAFF. The CDR3 nucleotides are TGTGCCAGCAGCGCCGTAGAGGACACTGAAGCTTTCTTT. This chain uses TRBV2 with TRBJ1-1; D is unclear. This CDR3 contains 13 residues. V lost 6 bases, J lost 3 bases, and 11 bases lay in between. Germline V gene data show CDR1 as SNHLY and CDR2 as FYNNEI.

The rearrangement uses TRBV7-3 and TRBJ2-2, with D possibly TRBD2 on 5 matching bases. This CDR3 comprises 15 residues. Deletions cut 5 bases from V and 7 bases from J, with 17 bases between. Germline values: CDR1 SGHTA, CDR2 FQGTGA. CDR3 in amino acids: CASSPEAITSGELFF. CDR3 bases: TGTGCCAGCAGCCCAGAGGCGATTACTAGCGGGGAGCTGTTTTTT.

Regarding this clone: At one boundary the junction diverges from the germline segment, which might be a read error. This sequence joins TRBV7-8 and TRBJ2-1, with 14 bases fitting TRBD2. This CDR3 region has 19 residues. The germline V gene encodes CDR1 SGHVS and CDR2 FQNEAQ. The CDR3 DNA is TGTGCCAGCAGCTTAGCGCCCGGACTAGCGGGGGGCTCCTACAATGGGCAGTTCTTC. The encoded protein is CASSLAPGLAGGSYNGQFF.

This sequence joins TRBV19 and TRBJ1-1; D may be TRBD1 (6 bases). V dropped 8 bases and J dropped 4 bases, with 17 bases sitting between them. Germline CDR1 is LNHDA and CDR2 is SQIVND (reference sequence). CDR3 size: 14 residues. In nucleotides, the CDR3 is TGTGCCAGTCCACTACTCACAGGGTCCACTGAAGCTTTCTTT. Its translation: CASPLLTGSTEAFF.

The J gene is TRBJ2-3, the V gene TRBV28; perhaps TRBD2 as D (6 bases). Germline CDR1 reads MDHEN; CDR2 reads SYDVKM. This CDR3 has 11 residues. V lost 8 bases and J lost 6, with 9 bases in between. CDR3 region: CASVGRDTQYF. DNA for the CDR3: TGTGCCAGCGTTGGGAGGGATACGCAGTATTTT.

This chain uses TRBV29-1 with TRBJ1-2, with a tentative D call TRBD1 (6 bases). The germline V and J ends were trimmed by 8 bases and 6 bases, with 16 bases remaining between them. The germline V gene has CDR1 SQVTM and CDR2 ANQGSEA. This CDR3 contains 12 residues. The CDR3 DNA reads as TGCAGCCTATGGGGGCAAGGGAATGGCTACACCTTC. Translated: CSLWGQGNGYTF.

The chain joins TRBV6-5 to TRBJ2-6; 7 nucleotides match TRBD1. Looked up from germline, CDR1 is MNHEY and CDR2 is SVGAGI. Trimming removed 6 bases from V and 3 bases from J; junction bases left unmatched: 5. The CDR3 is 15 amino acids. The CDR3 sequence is CASSLQGDGANVLTF. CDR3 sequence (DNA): TGTGCCAGCAGCCTCCAGGGGGATGGGGCCAACGTCCTGACTTTC.

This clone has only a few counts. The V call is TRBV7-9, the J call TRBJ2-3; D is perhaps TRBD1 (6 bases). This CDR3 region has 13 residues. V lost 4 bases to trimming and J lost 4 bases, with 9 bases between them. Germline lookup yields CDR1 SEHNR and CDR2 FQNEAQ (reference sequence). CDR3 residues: CASSSRGPDTQYF. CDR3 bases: TGTGCCAGCAGCTCCAGGGGTCCAGATACGCAGTATTTT.

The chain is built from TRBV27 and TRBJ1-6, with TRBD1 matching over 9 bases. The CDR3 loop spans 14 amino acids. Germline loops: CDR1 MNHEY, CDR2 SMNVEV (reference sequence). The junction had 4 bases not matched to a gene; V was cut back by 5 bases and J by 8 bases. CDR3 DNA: TGTGCCAGCAGTGTAGGACAGGGGTATTCACCCCTCCACTTT. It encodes CASSVGQGYSPLHF.

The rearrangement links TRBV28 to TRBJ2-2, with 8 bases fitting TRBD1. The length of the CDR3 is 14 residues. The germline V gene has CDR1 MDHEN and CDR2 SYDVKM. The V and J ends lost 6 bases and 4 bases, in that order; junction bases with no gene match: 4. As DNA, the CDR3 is TGTGCCAGCAGAACCGACAGGGGCACCGGGGAGCTGTTTTTT. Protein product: CASRTDRGTGELFF.

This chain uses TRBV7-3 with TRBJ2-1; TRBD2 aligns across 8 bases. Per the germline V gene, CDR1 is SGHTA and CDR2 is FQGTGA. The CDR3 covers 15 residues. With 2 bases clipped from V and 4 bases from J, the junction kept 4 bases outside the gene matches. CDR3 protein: CASSLSSGSYNEQFF. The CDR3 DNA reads TGTGCCAGCAGCTTATCGAGCGGGAGTTACAATGAGCAGTTCTTC.

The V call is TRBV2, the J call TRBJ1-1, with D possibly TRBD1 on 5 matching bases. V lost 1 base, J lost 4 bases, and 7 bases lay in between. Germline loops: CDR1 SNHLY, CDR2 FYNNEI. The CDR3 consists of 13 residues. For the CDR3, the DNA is TGTGCCAGCAGTGAAGGCAGGGCCACTGAAGCTTTCTTT. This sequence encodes CASSEGRATEAFF.

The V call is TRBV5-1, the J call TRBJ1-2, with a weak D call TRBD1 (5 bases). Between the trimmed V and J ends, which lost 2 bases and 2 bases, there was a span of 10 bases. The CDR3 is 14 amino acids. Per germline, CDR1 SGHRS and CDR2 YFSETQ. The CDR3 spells CASSFAGWNYGYTF. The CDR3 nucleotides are TGCGCCAGCAGCTTTGCAGGGTGGAACTATGGCTACACCTTC. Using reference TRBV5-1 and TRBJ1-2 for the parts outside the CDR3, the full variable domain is KAGVTQTPRYLIKTRGQQVTLSCSPISGHRSVSWYQQTPGQGLQFLFEYFSETQRNKGNFPGRFSGRQFSNSRSEMNVSTLELGDSALYLCASSFAGWNYGYTFGSGTRLTVV.

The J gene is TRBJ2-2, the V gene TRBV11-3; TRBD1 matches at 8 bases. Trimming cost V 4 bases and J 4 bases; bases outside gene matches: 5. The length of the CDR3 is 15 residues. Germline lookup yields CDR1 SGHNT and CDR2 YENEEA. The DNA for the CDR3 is TGTGCCAGCAGCTCATGGACAGGGCGCACCGGGGAGCTGTTTTTT. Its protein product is CASSSWTGRTGELFF.

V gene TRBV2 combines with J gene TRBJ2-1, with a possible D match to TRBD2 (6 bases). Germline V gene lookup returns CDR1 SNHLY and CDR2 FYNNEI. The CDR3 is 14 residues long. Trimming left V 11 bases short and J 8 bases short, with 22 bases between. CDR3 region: CASRVAGRLDEQFF. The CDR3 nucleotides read TGTGCCTCACGGGTGGCGGGGAGGCTAGATGAGCAGTTCTTC.

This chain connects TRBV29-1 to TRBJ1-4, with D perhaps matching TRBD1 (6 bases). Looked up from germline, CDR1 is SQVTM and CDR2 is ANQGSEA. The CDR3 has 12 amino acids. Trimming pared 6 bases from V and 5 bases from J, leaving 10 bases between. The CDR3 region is CSVSGQNEKLFF. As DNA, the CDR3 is TGCAGCGTGAGCGGACAGAATGAAAAACTGTTTTTT. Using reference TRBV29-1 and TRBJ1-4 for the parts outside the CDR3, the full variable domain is SAVISQKPSRDICQRGTSLTIQCQVDSQVTMMFWYRQQPGQSLTLIATANQGSEATYESGFVIDKFPISRPNLTFSTLTVSNMSPEDSSIYLCSVSGQNEKLFFGSGTQLSVL.